The present TCR beta chain was sequenced within a study of CD8+ T cells in alopecia areata (dated by TCRdb to 2016 to 2018). Context from the whole study: Treated patients were enrolled in an open-label pilot trial of oral tofacitinib at 5 to 10 mg twice daily for moderate-to-severe alopecia areata. Patients received tofacitinib for 6 to 18 months and were then followed off drug for 6 months to check for delayed response and recurrence. High-throughput TCRbeta sequencing was used to examine T cell clonal expansion in alopecia areata in both the C3H/HeJ mouse model and human patients. In humans, TCRbeta sequencing was performed on scalp tissue and on sorted CD4+ and CD8+ peripheral blood T cells from healthy controls and from patients with patchy or totalis/universalis alopecia areata. Biopsies were taken from tofacitinib-treated patients at baseline and at 4 and 24 weeks of treatment, and a later scalp biopsy was taken in several of the tofacitinib-treated patients. Scalp clonality was compared across normal scalp (n=4), patchy alopecia areata scalp (n=8), and alopecia totalis/universalis scalp (n=8). RNA was extracted with the PAXgene miRNA kit for fixed scalp, the miRNeasy kit for PBMCs, and the RNeasy kit for mouse skin. TCRbeta CDR3 regions were amplified by immunoSEQ multiplex PCR with 35 Vbeta forward and 13 Jbeta reverse primers.

Broader findings and caveats from the paper: Shared TCR sequences between patients were less evident than in mice, which may be partly attributable to HLA diversity in the patient population. Unlike mouse skin, where gammadelta T cells dominate, normal human skin contains resident alphabeta T cells that get sequenced too, which complicates analysis of the scalp TCR repertoire. Compared with normal scalp, lesional scalp, particularly in alopecia totalis/universalis, had higher clonality and more expanded CD8+ clones, which suggests antigenic drive.

For this clone: Its antigen remains unidentified. Per-nucleotide qualities are absent, and no much larger clonotype sits a single base away.

The CDR3, cysteine through phenylalanine, is 15 amino acids long. Kept here is only the CDR3 DNA, which spans 45 bases and is read in frame from base 1. Per the germline V gene, KGHSH is the CDR1 and LQKENI is the CDR2. V is clipped by 2 bases and J by 5 bases, and the sequence between their germline boundaries is 14 bases long. In light of the paper, this sample's time point label describes: baseline before oral tofacitinib. Lesional scalp punch biopsies and peripheral blood were obtained from alopecia areata patients. PBMCs were isolated by density centrifugation and stained for CD3, CD4 and CD8, after which CD4+ and CD8+ T cells were sorted on a FACSAria. The library came from the immunoSEQ multiplex PCR assay. For TCR sequencing, RNA was extracted from every sample and reverse transcribed into cDNA to serve as template. First-strand cDNA was synthesized using SuperScript III with a 2:1 mix of oligo-dT and random hexamers. Amplification bias was assessed with a synthetic immune receptor repertoire, and residual bias was removed computationally. For the original study's pipeline: After raw reads were preprocessed to remove errors, the CDR3 was defined following IMGT conventions as running from the conserved cysteine to phenylalanine. Clonality was calculated as 1 minus Shannon entropy normalized by log2 of the number of productive unique TCRs. Whether each scalp clone was CD4 or CD8 was inferred by checking scalp TCRbeta sequences against the CD4 and CD8 repertoires from sorted blood. TCRdb mirrors the immuneACCESS table, restricted to in-frame sequences. Some clones are absent from its copies; in checked studies, under half trace to an unresolved V gene, and the reason for the others is unknown. That table furnishes V, J and clone size, whereas the DNA furnished D and trimming. Within this sample are about 130,000 clones, with almost 50% of them counted one time only. Roughly 20% of the sample comes from the top ten.

The clonotype originates from a human donor with alopecia areata. The chain links TRBV18 with TRBJ2-3; the D gene cannot be named for sure. The sequenced sample was CD8+ T cells sorted from blood, obtained at week 0. The CDR3 here reads CASSPFKLDRDTQYF. The nucleotide sequence reads TGTGCCAGCTCACCATTTAAGTTGGACCGAGATACGCAGTATTTT. Supplemented by the reference TRBV18 and TRBJ2-3 proteins around the CDR3, the complete variable domain is NAGVMQNPRHLVRRRGQEARLRCSPMKGHSHVYWYRQLPEEGLKFMVYLQKENIIDESGMPKERFSAEFPKEGPSILRIQQVVRGDSAAYFCASSPFKLDRDTQYFGPGTRLTVL.